Sequencing of this T cell receptor (beta chain) was carried out in a study of read filtering for tumor transcriptome and immune sequencing. Study at large: Among patients, around 18 were male and about 15 female, aged about 40 to 90 (mean about 69). Revised staging placed eight or nine patients in R-ISS I, over 15 in II, roughly 7 in III. Whole-transcriptome libraries were prepared after DNase treatment.

The CDR3 consists of 17 residues. The ends lost 6 bases at V and 6 bases at J; junction bases unmatched: 10. This library used roughly 400 ng RNA and molecular barcoded adaptors spanning alpha/delta and beta/gamma chains. TCRdb reprocessed the reads with MiXCR, giving one entry per CDR3 protein. The table lists 90,000 to 95,000 distinct CDR3 sequences, 20% to 25% of them singletons. The specimen was a population of CD138-negative cells sorted from bone marrow. The chain combines TRBV12-3 or TRBV12-4 with TRBJ2-3; 15 bases fit TRBD2. The source is a donor at least 40 years old with multiple myeloma. The CDR3 DNA follows: TGTGCCAGCAGCCACAGGACTAGCGGGGGGGCAGGGGATACGCAGTATTTT. The encoded protein is CASSHRTSGGAGDTQYF.